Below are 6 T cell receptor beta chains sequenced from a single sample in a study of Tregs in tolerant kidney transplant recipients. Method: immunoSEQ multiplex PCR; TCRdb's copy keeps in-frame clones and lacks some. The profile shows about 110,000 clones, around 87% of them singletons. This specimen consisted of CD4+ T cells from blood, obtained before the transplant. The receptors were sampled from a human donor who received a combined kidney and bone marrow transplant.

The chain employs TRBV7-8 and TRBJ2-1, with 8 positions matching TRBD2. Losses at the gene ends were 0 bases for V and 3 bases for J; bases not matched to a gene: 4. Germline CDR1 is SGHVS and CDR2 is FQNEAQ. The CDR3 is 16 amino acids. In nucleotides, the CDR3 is TGTGCCAGCAGCTTAGCCCTAGCGGGTTTCTACAATGAGCAGTTCTTC. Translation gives CASSLALAGFYNEQFF.

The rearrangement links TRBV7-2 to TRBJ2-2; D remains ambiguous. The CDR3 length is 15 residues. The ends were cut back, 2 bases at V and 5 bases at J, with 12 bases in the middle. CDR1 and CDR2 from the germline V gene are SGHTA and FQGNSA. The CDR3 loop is CASSLRSAGTGELFF. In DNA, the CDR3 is TGTGCCAGCAGCTTACGGAGTGCCGGGACCGGGGAGCTGTTTTTT.

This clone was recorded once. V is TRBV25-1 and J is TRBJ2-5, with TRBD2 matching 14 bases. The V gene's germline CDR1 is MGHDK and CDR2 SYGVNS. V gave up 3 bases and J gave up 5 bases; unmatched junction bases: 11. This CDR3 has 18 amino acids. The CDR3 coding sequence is TGTGCCAGCAGTGATGGCAGGGGGACTAGCGGGAGTTGGGAGACCCAGTACTTC. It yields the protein CASSDGRGTSGSWETQYF.

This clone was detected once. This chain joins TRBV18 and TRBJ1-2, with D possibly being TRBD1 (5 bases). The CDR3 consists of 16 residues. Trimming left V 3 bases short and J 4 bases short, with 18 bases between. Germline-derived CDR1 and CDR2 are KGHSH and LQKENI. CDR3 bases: TGTGCCAGCTCACCCGTTAGGGGAATTGACACCTATGGCTACACCTTC. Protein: CASSPVRGIDTYGYTF. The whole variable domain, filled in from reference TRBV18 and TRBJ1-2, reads NAGVMQNPRHLVRRRGQEARLRCSPMKGHSHVYWYRQLPEEGLKFMVYLQKENIIDESGMPKERFSAEFPKEGPSILRIQQVVRGDSAAYFCASSPVRGIDTYGYTFGSGTRLTVV.

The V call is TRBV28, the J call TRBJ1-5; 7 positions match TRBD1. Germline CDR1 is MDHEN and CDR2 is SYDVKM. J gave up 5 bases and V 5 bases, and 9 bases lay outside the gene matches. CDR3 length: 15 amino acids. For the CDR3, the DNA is TGTGCCAGCAGTAAACGACAGGGACCCTATCAGCCCCAGCATTTT. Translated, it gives CASSKRQGPYQPQHF.

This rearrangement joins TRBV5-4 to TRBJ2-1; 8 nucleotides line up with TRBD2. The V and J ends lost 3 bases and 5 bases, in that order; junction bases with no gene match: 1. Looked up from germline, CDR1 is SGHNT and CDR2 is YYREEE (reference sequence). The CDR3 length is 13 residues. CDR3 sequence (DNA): TGTGCCAGCAGCTCGGGACTAGACAATGAGCAGTTCTTC. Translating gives CASSSGLDNEQFF.